The present TCR beta chain was sequenced within a study of shared clonotypes between healthy human individuals. Study outcomes and limitations: Between a few donors, naive CD4 clonotypes were shared at a level of about 5%. Clonotypes shared by all four donors outscored non-shared clonotypes in generation probability.

Remarks on this clone: What it binds is unknown.

The table came from immunoSEQ multiplex PCR; TCRdb's copy has only in-frame clones and leaves some out. This table holds around 1.9 million clones, roughly 93% found once. Naive CD8 cells, CD45RO-negative and positively selected for CCR7, excluded terminally differentiated effector memory CD45RA+ cells. The ends lost 8 bases at V and 0 bases at J; junction bases unmatched: 21. The germline V gene has CDR1 MDHEN and CDR2 SYDVKM. CDR3 length equals 20 residues. The specimen was naive CD8+ T cells from PBMCs. The V call is TRBV28, the J call TRBJ2-3; 9 nucleotides align to TRBD2. The clonotype was recovered from a man aged 18 to 35 in good health. Some clones in this sample may be carry-over from other donors' samples. The CDR3 coding sequence is TGTGCCAGCGCATTCCCACCTAGACGAACAACTAGCGGGAGCACAGATACGCAGTATTTT. It codes for CASAFPPRRTTSGSTDTQYF. The full variable domain, in which reference TRBV28 and TRBJ2-3 provide the parts outside the CDR3, is DVKVTQSSRYLVKRTGEKVFLECVQDMDHENMFWYRQDPGLGLRLIYFSYDVKMKEKGDIPEGYSVSREKKERFSLILESASTNQTSMYLCASAFPPRRTTSGSTDTQYFGPGTRLTVL.